A single sample is the source of the 18 T cell receptor beta chains below, sequenced in a study of shared clonotypes between healthy human individuals. TCRdb keeps only in-frame clones here, not all; method: immunoSEQ multiplex PCR. The sample records approximately 530,000 clones, 95% to 97% being singletons. Sequencing was carried out using naive CD4+ T cells sorted from blood. Indicated subset: CD45RA+ positively selected. The receptors were gathered from a woman in her thirties in good health.

V gene TRBV29-1 combines with J gene TRBJ2-1; D is ambiguous. CDR1 and CDR2 from the germline V gene are SQVTM and ANQGSEA. The V gene lost 4 bases and the J gene lost 4 bases, with 5 bases spanning the gap. The CDR3 runs 11 residues. This chain's CDR3 is CSVVFYNEQFF. DNA of the CDR3: TGCAGCGTTGTTTTTTACAATGAGCAGTTCTTC.

The rearrangement joins TRBV28 to TRBJ1-3, with a possible D match to TRBD1 (5 bases). Germline CDR1 is MDHEN and CDR2 is SYDVKM. The ends were cut back, 6 bases at V and 0 bases at J, with 6 bases in the middle. The CDR3 is made up of 13 amino acids. The CDR3 DNA reads TGTGCCAGCAGGGGGGACTCTGGAAACACCATATATTTT. It encodes CASRGDSGNTIYF.

The V gene is TRBV2, the J gene TRBJ1-1; no clear D. From germline, CDR1 is SNHLY and CDR2 FYNNEI. V gave up 0 bases and J gave up 1 base, with 3 bases separating them. The CDR3 contains 13 residues. The CDR3 is CASSEAPNTEAFF. The CDR3 nucleotides are TGTGCCAGCAGTGAAGCGCCGAACACTGAAGCTTTCTTT.

This clone came up once. V and J are TRBV27 and TRBJ2-3; D uncertain. Per germline, CDR1 MNHEY and CDR2 SMNVEV (reference sequence). The CDR3 is made up of 13 amino acids. V gave up 6 bases and J gave up 3 bases, with 10 bases separating them. The CDR3 coding sequence is TGTGCCAGCAGACCCGGTGGTACAGATACGCAGTATTTT. It codes for CASRPGGTDTQYF.

This clone was seen just once. The V and J genes are TRBV19 and TRBJ2-7, with 7 bases lining up with TRBD1. In germline, CDR1 is LNHDA, CDR2 SQIVND (reference sequence). The CDR3 runs to 13 residues. V was pared by 5 bases and J by 1 base, with 2 bases of the junction left unmatched. The CDR3 bases are TGTGCCAGTAGTGGGGGACAGTCCTACGAGCAGTACTTC. It yields the protein CASSGGQSYEQYF. The variable domain in full, with the rest retrieved from reference TRBV19 and TRBJ2-7, is DGGITQSPKYLFRKEGQNVTLSCEQNLNHDAMYWYRQDPGQGLRLIYYSQIVNDFQKGDIAEGYSVSREKKESFPLTVTSAQKNPTAFYLCASSGGQSYEQYFGPGTRLTVT.

This rearrangement joins TRBV30 to TRBJ1-4; a weak D match, TRBD1 (6 bases). Trimming took 5 bases from V and 0 from J, leaving 7 bases between them. Germline V gene data show CDR1 as GTSNPN and CDR2 as SVGIG (reference sequence). The CDR3 is made up of 13 amino acids. In nucleotides, the CDR3 is TGTGCCTGGGGACAGACAACTAATGAAAAACTGTTTTTT. Protein sequence: CAWGQTTNEKLFF.

The rearrangement joins TRBV7-2 to TRBJ2-1; 9 bases line up with TRBD1. Germline V lookup: CDR1 SGHTA, CDR2 FQGNSA. V shed 0 bases, J shed 9 bases, and the junction held 6 bases outside the gene matches. The CDR3 is made up of 15 amino acids. The CDR3 DNA follows: TGTGCCAGCAGCTTAGCACCACAGGGGGCAAGTGAGCAGTTCTTC. Its translation: CASSLAPQGASEQFF. The whole variable domain, filled in from reference TRBV7-2 and TRBJ2-1, reads GAGVSQSPSNKVTEKGKDVELRCDPISGHTALYWYRQSLGQGLEFLIYFQGNSAPDKSGLPSDRFSAERTGGSVSTLTIQRTQQEDSAVYLCASSLAPQGASEQFFGPGTRLTVL.

The chain uses TRBV18 and TRBJ1-1; D call uncertain. V shed 2 bases and J shed 1 base, with 8 bases lying between them. The CDR3 length is 14 residues. The germline gives CDR1 KGHSH, CDR2 LQKENI. This chain's CDR3 is CASSPAFGNTEAFF. As DNA, the CDR3 is TGTGCCAGCTCACCAGCCTTTGGGAACACTGAAGCTTTCTTT.

The chain employs TRBV7-3 and TRBJ2-2, with TRBD1 identical over 9 bases. CDR3 size: 16 residues. V was clipped by 5 bases and J by 7 bases; unmatched bases: 11. In germline, CDR1 is SGHTA, CDR2 FQGTGA. The CDR3 sequence is CASSPGQGPKGGELFF. The DNA for the CDR3 is TGTGCCAGCAGCCCCGGACAGGGGCCCAAGGGCGGGGAGCTGTTTTTT.

The chain joins TRBV5-1 to TRBJ1-5; 7 nucleotides line up with TRBD1. This CDR3 region has 15 residues. Trimming at V came to 1 base and at J to 3 bases, leaving 4 bases not matched to a gene. Per the germline V gene, CDR1 is SGHRS and CDR2 is YFSETQ. The DNA of the CDR3 is TGCGCCAGCAGCTTGCTGGGACAGTCCAATCAGCCCCAGCATTTT. Protein sequence: CASSLLGQSNQPQHF.

The V gene is TRBV5-1, the J gene TRBJ1-2; the D gene is possibly TRBD1 (6 bases). The CDR3 contains 15 residues. Looked up from germline, CDR1 is SGHRS and CDR2 is YFSETQ. Trimming removed 4 bases at V and 1 base at J, with 14 bases between. The CDR3 bases are TGCGCCAGCAGCATCTGGACAGATCTTAACTATGGCTACACCTTC. Its translation: CASSIWTDLNYGYTF.

V and J are TRBV5-1 and TRBJ1-4; TRBD1 matches at 8 bases. V was clipped by 2 bases and J by 3 bases; unmatched bases: 3. This CDR3 has 15 amino acids. Germline V gives CDR1 SGHRS, CDR2 YFSETQ. CDR3 nucleotides: TGCGCCAGCAGCTTAGTGACAGGGGCTAATGAAAAACTGTTTTTT. This codes for CASSLVTGANEKLFF.

Regarding this clone: Additional DNA sequences in this sample encode the identical CDR3. V usage is TRBV9 and J usage is TRBJ1-1; D gene uncertain. This CDR3 comprises 13 residues. V gave up 0 bases and J gave up 5 bases, with 8 bases separating them. Per germline, CDR1 SGDLS and CDR2 YYNGEE. CDR3 sequence: CASSVVSGTEAFF. CDR3 nucleotides: TGTGCCAGCAGCGTAGTCTCCGGGACTGAAGCTTTCTTT.

This clone was seen only once. The gene calls are TRBV6-4 and TRBJ1-5; 8 bases fit TRBD1. Trimming at V came to 5 bases and at J to 0 bases, leaving 12 bases not matched to a gene. The CDR3 runs 18 residues. Germline lookup yields CDR1 MRHNA and CDR2 SNTAGT. CDR3 sequence reads: CASSSPGQDFYSNQPQHF. CDR3 coding DNA: TGTGCCAGCAGTTCCCCGGGACAGGATTTTTATAGCAATCAGCCCCAGCATTTT.

This chain connects TRBV6-5 to TRBJ1-1; D not resolved. The germline V and J ends were trimmed by 0 bases and 5 bases, with 16 bases remaining between them. The CDR3 contains 16 residues. Germline V lookup: CDR1 MNHEY, CDR2 SVGAGI. In nucleotides, the CDR3 is TGTGCCAGCAGTTACTCGAAAGGGATAGGTGATACTGAAGCTTTCTTT. It specifies CASSYSKGIGDTEAFF.

The chain carries TRBV7-2 and TRBJ1-3; D is uncertain. The V gene's germline CDR1 is SGHTA and CDR2 FQGNSA. This CDR3 region has 16 residues. Trimming left V 1 base short and J 4 bases short, with 14 bases between. Here the CDR3 DNA reads TGTGCCAGCAGCTTAGAGGCCCCGGTTCGAGGAAACACCATATATTTT. Translation gives CASSLEAPVRGNTIYF.

V gene TRBV6-1 combines with J gene TRBJ1-5; D uncertain. The V gene's germline CDR1 is MNHNS and CDR2 SASEGT. The length of the CDR3 is 13 residues. Trimming stripped 7 bases from V and 5 bases from J, with 12 bases between. CDR3 protein: CASTLNKYQPQHF. DNA for the CDR3: TGTGCCAGCACCCTGAATAAGTATCAGCCCCAGCATTTT.

V and J are TRBV5-1 and TRBJ2-3; TRBD1 is a possible D gene (6 bases). CDR1 is SGHRS, CDR2 YFSETQ, per germline. This CDR3 comprises 15 residues. V was trimmed by 0 bases and J by 2 bases, leaving 10 bases between them. In nucleotides, the CDR3 is TGCGCCAGCAGCTTGGCTAGGGGGAACACAGATACGCAGTATTTT. Its translation is CASSLARGNTDTQYF.